This TCR beta chain appears in the sequencing data of a study of T cells after yellow fever vaccination. The table lists this clonotype with many counts. TCRdb redid the calling of the 5' RACE reads with MiXCR, one entry per CDR3 protein. The sample has about 30,000 distinct CDR3 sequences; approximately 4% are singletons. This specimen consisted of CD8+ T cells sorted from PBMCs, obtained 5 days after the yellow fever booster vaccination. The sequence was collected from a man aged 25 to 45 who received the YFV17D yellow fever vaccine.

The CDR3 loop reads CASSSGTSGSFYEQYF. CDR3 nucleotide sequence: TGTGCCAGCAGTTCCGGGACTAGCGGGAGTTTCTACGAGCAGTACTTC. The chain is built from TRBV6-5 and TRBJ2-7; the match to TRBD2 covers 14 bases. Per the germline V gene, CDR1 is MNHEY and CDR2 is SVGAGI. There are 16 residues in the CDR3. The V segment lost 4 bases and the J segment 3 bases; nucleotides outside the gene matches: 5.